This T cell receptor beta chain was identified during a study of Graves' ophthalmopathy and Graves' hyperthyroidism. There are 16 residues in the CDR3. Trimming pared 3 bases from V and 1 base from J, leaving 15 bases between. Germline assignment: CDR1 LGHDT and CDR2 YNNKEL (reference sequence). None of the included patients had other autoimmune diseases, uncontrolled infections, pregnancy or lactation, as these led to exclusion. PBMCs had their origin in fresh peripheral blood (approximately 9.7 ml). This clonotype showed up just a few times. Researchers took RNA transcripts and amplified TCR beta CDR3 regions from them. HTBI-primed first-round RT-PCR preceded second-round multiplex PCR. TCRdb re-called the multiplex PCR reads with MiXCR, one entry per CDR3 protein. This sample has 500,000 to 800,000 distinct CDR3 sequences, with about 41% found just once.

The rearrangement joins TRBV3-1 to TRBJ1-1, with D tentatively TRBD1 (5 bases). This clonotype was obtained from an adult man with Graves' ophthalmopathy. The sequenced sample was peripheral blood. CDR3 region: CASSHVGVFGNTEAFF. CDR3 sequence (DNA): TGTGCCAGCAGCCATGTAGGGGTTTTCGGGAACACTGAAGCTTTCTTT.